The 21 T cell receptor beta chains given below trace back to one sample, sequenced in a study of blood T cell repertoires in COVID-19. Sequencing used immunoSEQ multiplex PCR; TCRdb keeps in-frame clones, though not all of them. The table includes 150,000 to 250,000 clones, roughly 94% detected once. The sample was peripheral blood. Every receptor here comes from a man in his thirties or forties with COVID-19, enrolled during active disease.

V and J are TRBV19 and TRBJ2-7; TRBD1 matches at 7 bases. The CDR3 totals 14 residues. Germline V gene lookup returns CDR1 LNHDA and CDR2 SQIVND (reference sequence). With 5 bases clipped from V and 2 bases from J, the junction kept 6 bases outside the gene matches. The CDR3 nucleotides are TGTGCCAGTAGTTTACAGGGGCCCCCCTACGAGCAGTACTTC. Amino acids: CASSLQGPPYEQYF.

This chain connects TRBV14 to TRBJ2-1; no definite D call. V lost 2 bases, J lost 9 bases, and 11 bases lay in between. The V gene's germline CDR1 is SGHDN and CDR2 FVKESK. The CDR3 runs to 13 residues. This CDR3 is CASSQSRGGEQFF. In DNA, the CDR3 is TGTGCCAGCAGCCAATCCAGAGGTGGTGAGCAGTTCTTC.

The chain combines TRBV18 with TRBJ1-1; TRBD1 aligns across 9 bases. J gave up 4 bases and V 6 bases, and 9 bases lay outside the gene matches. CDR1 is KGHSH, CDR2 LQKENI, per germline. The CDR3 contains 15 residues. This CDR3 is CASSPGTGTPTEAFF. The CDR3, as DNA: TGTGCCAGCTCCCCCGGGACAGGGACTCCCACTGAAGCTTTCTTT.

The CDR3 protein is CASSQSGLNGYTF. In DNA, the CDR3 is TGCGCCAGCAGCCAGAGCGGTCTAAATGGCTACACCTTC. V gene TRBV4-1 combines with J gene TRBJ1-2; the D is unclear. The CDR3 totals 13 residues. Germline lookup yields CDR1 MGHRA and CDR2 YSYEKL. Trimming cost V 3 bases and J 6 bases, with 11 bases left between them.

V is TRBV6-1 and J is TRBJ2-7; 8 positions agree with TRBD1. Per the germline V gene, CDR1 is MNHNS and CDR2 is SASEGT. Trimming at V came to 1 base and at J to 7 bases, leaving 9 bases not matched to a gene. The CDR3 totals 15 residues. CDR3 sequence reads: CASSEVGQGAGEQYF. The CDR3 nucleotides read TGTGCCAGCAGTGAAGTGGGTCAGGGGGCTGGGGAGCAGTACTTC.

CDR3 loop: CATSARQGTNTGELFF. CDR3 DNA: TGTGCCACCAGTGCCCGGCAGGGGACGAACACCGGGGAGCTGTTTTTT. The chain recombines TRBV24-1 with TRBJ2-2, with D perhaps matching TRBD1 (6 bases). The CDR3 sequence is 16 residues long. Trimming cost V 5 bases and J 0 bases, with 12 bases left between them. Germline CDR1 is KGHDR and CDR2 is SFDVKD.

DNA of the CDR3: TGCGCCAGCAGCCAAGATGAGGCGGGTGAAGAAAAACTGTTTTTT. Amino acids: CASSQDEAGEEKLFF. The rearrangement links TRBV4-1 to TRBJ1-4; D is ambiguous. Deletions cut 0 bases from V and 8 bases from J, with 13 bases between. Germline V gene data show CDR1 as MGHRA and CDR2 as YSYEKL. This CDR3 has 15 residues.

The CDR3 DNA sequence: TGCGCCAGCAGCCACAGACTAGCGGGGAACTCCTACAATGAGCAGTTCTTC. This translates into CASSHRLAGNSYNEQFF. V and J are TRBV4-1 and TRBJ2-1; 11 positions agree with TRBD2. Germline assignment: CDR1 MGHRA and CDR2 YSYEKL. CDR3 length: 17 residues. The V and J ends lost 3 bases and 0 bases, in that order; junction bases with no gene match: 4.

The CDR3 loop reads CASSPRLGQVGGEQYF. The DNA of the CDR3 is TGCGCCAGCAGCCCCCGGCTGGGACAGGTGGGAGGCGAGCAGTACTTC. The rearrangement joins TRBV5-1 to TRBJ2-7; TRBD1 matches at 8 bases. J gave up 6 bases and V 4 bases, and 15 bases lay outside the gene matches. The germline CDR1 and CDR2 sequences are SGHRS and YFSETQ. The CDR3 covers 16 residues.

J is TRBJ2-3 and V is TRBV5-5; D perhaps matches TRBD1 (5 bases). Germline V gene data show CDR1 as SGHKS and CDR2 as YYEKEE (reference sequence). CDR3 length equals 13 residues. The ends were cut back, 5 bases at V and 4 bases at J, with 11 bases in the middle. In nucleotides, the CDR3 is TGTGCCAGCAGATCTACAGGCCCAGATACGCAGTATTTT. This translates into CASRSTGPDTQYF.

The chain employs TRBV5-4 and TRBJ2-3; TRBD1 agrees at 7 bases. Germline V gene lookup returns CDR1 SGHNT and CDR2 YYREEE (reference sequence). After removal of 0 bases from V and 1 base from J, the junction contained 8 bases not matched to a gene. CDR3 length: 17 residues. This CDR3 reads CASSLARDSRRTDTQYF. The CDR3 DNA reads TGTGCCAGCAGCTTGGCCCGGGACAGCCGACGCACAGATACGCAGTATTTT.

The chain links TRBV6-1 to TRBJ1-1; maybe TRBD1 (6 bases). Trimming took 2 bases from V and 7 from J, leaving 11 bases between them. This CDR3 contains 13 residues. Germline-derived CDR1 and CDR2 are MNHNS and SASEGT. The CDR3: CASSEPPTGEAFF. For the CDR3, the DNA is TGTGCCAGCAGTGAACCCCCGACAGGTGAAGCTTTCTTT.

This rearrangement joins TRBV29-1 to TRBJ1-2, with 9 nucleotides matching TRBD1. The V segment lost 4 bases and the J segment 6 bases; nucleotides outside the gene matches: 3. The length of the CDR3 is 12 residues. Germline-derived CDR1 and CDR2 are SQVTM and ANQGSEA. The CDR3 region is CSVGDRGNGYTF. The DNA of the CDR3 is TGCAGCGTTGGTGACAGGGGGAATGGCTACACCTTC.

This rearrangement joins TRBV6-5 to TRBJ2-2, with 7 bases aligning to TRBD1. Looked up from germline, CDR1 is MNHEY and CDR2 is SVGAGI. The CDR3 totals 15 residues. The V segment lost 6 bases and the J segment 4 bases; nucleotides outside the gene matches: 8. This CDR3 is CASRIRDRFTGELFF. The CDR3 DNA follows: TGTGCCAGCAGGATCCGGGACAGATTCACCGGGGAGCTGTTTTTT.

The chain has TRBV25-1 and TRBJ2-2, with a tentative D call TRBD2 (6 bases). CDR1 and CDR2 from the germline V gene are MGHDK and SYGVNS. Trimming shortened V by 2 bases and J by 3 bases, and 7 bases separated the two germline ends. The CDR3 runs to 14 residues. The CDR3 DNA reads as TGTGCCAGCAGTGAAGCGGGGCACACCGGGGAGCTGTTTTTT. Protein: CASSEAGHTGELFF.

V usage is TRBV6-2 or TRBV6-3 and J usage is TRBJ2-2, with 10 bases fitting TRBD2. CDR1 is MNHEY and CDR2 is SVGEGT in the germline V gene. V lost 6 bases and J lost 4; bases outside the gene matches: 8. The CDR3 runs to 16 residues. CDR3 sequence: CASSPQAGGLTGELFF. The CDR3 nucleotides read TGTGCCAGCAGCCCTCAAGCGGGGGGGCTCACCGGGGAGCTGTTTTTT.

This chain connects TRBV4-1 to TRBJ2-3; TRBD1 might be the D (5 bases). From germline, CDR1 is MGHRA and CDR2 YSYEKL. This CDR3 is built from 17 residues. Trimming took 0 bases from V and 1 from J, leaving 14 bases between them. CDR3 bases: TGCGCCAGCAGCCAAGAGGGCAGGGTCAGGGGCACAGATACGCAGTATTTT. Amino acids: CASSQEGRVRGTDTQYF.

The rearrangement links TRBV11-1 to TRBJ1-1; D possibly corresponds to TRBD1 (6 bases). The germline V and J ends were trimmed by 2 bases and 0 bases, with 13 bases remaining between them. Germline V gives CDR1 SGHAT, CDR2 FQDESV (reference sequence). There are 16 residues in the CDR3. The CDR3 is CASSLRGGRLNTEAFF. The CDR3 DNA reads TGTGCCAGCAGCTTAAGGGGGGGCCGACTGAACACTGAAGCTTTCTTT.

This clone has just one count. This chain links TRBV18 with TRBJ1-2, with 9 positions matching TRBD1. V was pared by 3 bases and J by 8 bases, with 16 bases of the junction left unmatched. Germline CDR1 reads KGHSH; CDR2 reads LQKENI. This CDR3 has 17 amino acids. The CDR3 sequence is CASSPREGATGGAGYTF. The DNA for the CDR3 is TGTGCCAGCTCACCGAGGGAAGGAGCGACAGGGGGAGCGGGCTACACCTTC.

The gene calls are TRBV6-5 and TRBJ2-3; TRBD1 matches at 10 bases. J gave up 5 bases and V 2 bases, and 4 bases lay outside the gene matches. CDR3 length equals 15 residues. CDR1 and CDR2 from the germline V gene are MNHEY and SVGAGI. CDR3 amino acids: CASSYGDRGKDTQYF. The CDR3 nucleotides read TGTGCCAGCAGTTACGGGGACAGGGGAAAAGATACGCAGTATTTT.

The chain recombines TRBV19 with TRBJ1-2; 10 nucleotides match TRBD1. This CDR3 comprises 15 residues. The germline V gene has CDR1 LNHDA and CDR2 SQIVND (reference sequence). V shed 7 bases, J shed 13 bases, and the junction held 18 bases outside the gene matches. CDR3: CASNSKATGTGAVTF. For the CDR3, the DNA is TGTGCCAGTAACTCAAAAGCGACCGGGACAGGGGCGGTCACCTTC.